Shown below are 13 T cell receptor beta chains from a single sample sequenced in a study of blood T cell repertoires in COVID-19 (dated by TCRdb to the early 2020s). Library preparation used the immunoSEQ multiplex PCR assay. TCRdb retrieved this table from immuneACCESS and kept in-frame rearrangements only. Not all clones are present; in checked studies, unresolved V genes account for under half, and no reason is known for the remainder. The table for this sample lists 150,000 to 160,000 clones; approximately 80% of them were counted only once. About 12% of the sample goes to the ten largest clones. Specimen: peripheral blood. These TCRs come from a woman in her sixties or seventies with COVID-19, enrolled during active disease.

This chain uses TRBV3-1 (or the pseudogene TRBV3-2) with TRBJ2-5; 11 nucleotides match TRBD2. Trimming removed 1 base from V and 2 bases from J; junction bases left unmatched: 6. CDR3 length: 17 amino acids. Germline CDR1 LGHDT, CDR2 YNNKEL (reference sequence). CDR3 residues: CASSQAIGTSGQETQYF. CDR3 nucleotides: TGTGCCAGCAGCCAAGCTATAGGGACTAGCGGACAAGAGACCCAGTACTTC.

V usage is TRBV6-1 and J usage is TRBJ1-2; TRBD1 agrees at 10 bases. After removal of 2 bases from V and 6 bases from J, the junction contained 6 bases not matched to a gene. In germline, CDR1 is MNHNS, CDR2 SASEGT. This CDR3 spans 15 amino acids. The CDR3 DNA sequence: TGTGCCAGCAGTGAATCCCAGGGACAGGGGCATGGCTACACCTTC. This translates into CASSESQGQGHGYTF.

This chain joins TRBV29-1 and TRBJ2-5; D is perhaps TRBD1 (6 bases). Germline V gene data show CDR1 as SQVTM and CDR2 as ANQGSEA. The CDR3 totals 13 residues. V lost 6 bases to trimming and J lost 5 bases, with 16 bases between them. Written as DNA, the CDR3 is TGCAGCGTAGCTGCCGGGACAATGGAGACCCAGTACTTC. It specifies CSVAAGTMETQYF.

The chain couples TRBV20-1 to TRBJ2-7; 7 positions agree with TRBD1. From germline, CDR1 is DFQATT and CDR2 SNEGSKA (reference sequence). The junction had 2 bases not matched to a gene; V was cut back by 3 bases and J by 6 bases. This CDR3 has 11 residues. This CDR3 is CSARTGSEQYF. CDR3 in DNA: TGCAGTGCTAGGACAGGGTCCGAGCAGTACTTC.

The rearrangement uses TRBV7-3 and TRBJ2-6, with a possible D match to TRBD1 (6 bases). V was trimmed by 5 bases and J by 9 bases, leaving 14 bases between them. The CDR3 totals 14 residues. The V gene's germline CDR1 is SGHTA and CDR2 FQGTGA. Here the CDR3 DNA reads TGTGCCAGCAGCACAAATCTGGACAGCAACGTCCTGACTTTC. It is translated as CASSTNLDSNVLTF.

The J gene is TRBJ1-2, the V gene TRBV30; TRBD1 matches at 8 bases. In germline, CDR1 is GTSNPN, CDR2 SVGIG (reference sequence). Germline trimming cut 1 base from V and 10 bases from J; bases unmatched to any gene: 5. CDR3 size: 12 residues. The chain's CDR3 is CAWSATGGDYTF. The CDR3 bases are TGTGCCTGGAGTGCCACAGGGGGGGACTACACCTTC.

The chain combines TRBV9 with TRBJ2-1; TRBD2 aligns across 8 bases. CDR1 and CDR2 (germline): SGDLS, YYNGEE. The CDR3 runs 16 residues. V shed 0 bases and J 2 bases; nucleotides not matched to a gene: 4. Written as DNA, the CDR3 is TGTGCCAGCAGCGTAGGGGGACTAGGCACCTACAATGAGCAGTTCTTC. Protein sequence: CASSVGGLGTYNEQFF.

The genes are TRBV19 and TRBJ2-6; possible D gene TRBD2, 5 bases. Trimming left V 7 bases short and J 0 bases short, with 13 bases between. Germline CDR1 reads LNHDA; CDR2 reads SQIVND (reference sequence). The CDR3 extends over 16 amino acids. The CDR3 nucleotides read TGTGCCAGTAAGGACTTTCAATTCTCTGGGGCCAACGTCCTGACTTTC. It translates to CASKDFQFSGANVLTF. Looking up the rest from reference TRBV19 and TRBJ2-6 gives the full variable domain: DGGITQSPKYLFRKEGQNVTLSCEQNLNHDAMYWYRQDPGQGLRLIYYSQIVNDFQKGDIAEGYSVSREKKESFPLTVTSAQKNPTAFYLCASKDFQFSGANVLTFGAGSRLTVL.

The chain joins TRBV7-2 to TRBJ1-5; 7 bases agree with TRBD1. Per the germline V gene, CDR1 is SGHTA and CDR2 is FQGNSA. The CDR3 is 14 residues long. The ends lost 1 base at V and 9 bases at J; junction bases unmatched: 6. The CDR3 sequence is CASSLGTGDRPQHF. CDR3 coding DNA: TGTGCCAGCAGCTTAGGGACAGGAGATCGGCCCCAGCATTTT.

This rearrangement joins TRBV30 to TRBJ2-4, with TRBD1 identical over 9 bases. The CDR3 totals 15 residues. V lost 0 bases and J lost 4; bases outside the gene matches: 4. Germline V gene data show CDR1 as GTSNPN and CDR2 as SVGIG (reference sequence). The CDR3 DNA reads TGTGCCTGGAGTGTAGCAGGGACAGGGAAAAACATTCAGTACTTC. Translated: CAWSVAGTGKNIQYF.

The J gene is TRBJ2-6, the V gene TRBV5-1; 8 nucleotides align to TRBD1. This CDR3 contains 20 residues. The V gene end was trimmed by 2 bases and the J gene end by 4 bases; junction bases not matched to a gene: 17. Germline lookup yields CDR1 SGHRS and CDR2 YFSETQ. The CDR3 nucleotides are TGCGCCAGCAGCTTCTCCACCCGGACAGGGCCTCTTTCGGGGGCCAACGTCCTGACTTTC. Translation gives CASSFSTRTGPLSGANVLTF.

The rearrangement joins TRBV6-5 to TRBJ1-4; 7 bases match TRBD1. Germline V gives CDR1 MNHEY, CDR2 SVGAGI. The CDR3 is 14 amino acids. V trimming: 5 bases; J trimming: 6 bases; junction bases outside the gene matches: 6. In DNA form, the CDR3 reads TGTGCCAGCAGTCGGGACAGCATATATGAAAAACTGTTTTTT. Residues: CASSRDSIYEKLFF.

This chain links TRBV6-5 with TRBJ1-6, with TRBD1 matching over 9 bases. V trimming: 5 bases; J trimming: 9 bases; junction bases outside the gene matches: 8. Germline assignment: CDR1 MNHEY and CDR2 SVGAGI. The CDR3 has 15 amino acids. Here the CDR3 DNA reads TGTGCCAGCAGTCGTGCCGGGACAGGGATTTCACCCCTCCACTTT. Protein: CASSRAGTGISPLHF.